This TCR beta chain emerged from a study of post-analysis software for immune sequencing data. About the study: Some patients lacked subtype; others had relapsing-remitting, secondary progressive or progressive-relapsing disease.

This clonotype has more than one count but fewer than ten. Antigen specificity is unknown. The CDR3 spans 13 residues. Per germline, CDR1 SGHRS and CDR2 YFSETQ. The V and J ends lost 4 bases and 4 bases respectively, with 6 bases between them. General study results and limits: Multiple sclerosis was associated with a significant reduction in normalized Chao1 diversity relative to controls. F measure grouped same-batch samples tightly together. TRBV5-6, TRBV5-1 and TRBV20-1 belonged to a set of about 5 TRBV segments that were more frequent in patients than controls.

Built from TCR beta cDNA, the libraries had unique molecular identifiers in them. MiXCR was run by TCRdb on the PCR reads, yielding one entry per CDR3 protein. The repertoire holds roughly 600,000 distinct CDR3 sequences, with around 44% as singletons. Sample: blood. The J gene is TRBJ2-6, the V gene TRBV5-1, with unresolved D. The source is a girl aged 10 to 17 with multiple sclerosis. DNA of the CDR3: TGCGCCAGCAGCGACGGGGGGGCCAACGTCCTGACTTTC. It translates to CASSDGGANVLTF.